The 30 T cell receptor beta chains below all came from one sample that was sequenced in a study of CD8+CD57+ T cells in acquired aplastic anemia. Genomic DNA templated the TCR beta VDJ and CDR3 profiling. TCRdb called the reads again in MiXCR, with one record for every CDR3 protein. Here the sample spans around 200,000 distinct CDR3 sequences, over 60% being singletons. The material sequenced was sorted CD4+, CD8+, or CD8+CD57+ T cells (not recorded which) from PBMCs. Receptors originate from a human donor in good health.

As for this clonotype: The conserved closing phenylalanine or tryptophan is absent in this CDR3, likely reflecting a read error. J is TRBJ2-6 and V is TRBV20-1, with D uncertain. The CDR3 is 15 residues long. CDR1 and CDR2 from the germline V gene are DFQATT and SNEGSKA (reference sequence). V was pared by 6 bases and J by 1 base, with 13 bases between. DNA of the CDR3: TGCAGTGCAGTATCGGGTGGATCTGGGGCCAACGTCCTGACTTCC. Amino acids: CSAVSGGSGANVLTS.

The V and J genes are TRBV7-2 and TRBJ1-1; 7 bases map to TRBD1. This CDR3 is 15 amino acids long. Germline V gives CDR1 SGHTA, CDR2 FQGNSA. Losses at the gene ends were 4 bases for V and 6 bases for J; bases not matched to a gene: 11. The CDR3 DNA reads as TGTGCCAGCAGCTACGGAACGACAGGGTTCGCTGAAGCTTTCTTT. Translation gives CASSYGTTGFAEAFF.

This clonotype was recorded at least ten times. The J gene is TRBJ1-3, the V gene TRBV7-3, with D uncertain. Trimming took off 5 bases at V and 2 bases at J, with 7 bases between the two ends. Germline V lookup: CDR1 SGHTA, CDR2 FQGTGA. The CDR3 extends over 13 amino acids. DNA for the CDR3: TGTGCCAGCAGCCAGGACCCTGGAAACACCATATATTTT. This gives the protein CASSQDPGNTIYF.

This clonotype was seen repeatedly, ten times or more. CDR3: CASSADRRDTEAFF. In DNA, the CDR3 is TGTGCCAGCAGCGCCGACAGAAGGGACACTGAAGCTTTCTTT. The chain recombines TRBV11-1 with TRBJ1-1; TRBD1 might be the D (5 bases). The germline CDR1 and CDR2 sequences are SGHAT and FQDESV (reference sequence). Trimming cost V 5 bases and J 3 bases, with 13 bases left between them. There are 14 residues in the CDR3.

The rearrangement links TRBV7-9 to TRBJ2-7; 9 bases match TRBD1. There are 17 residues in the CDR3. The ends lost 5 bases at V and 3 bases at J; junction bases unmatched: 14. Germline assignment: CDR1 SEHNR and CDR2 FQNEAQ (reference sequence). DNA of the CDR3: TGTGCCAGCAGCCAGGAGAGCCCCGGGACAGGGCGCTACGAGCAGTACTTC. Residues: CASSQESPGTGRYEQYF.

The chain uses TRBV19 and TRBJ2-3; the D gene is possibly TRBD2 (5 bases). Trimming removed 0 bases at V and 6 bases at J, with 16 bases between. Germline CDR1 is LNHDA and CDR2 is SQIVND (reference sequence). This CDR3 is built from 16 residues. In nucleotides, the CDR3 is TGTGCCAGTAGTATAGATATCGCACTAGGGTTGGATACGCAGTATTTT. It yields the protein CASSIDIALGLDTQYF.

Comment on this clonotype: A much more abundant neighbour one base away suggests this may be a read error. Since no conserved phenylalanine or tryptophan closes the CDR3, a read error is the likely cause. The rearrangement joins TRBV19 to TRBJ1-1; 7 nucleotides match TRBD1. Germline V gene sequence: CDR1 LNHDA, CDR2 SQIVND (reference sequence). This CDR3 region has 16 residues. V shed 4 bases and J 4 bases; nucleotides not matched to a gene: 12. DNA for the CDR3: TGTGCCAGTAGTACGACAGGGTTTGTCGGTAGCACTGAAGCTTTCTCT. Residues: CASSTTGFVGSTEAFS.

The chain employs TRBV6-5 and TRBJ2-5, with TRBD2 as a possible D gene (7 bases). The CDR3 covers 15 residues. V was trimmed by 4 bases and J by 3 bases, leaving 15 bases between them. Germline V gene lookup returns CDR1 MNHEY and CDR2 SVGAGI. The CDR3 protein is CASSWAGAGEETQYF. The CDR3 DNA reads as TGTGCCAGCAGTTGGGCGGGAGCAGGGGAAGAGACCCAGTACTTC.

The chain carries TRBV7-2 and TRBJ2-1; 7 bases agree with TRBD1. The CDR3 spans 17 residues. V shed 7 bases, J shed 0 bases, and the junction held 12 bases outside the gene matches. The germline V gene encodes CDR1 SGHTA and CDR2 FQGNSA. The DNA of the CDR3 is TGTGCCAGCATATTACGGACCGGGACAGTCTCCTACAATGAGCAGTTCTTC. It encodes CASILRTGTVSYNEQFF.

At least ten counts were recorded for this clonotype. CDR3 DNA sequence: TGTGCCAGCTACAGGTCTGGGGCAGATACGCAGTATTTT. Its translation: CASYRSGADTQYF. The chain combines TRBV10-3 with TRBJ2-3; D may be TRBD1 (5 bases). Germline CDR1 and CDR2: ENHRY and SYGVKD. This CDR3 is built from 13 residues. Trimming removed 10 bases at V and 4 bases at J, with 15 bases between.

Here the CDR3 DNA reads TGTGCCAGTAGTATGCGGGGGGGCGAAACTTCCGATACGCAGTATTTT. Encoded protein: CASSMRGGETSDTQYF. The rearrangement uses TRBV19 and TRBJ2-3; 9 positions agree with TRBD2. The germline gives CDR1 LNHDA, CDR2 SQIVND (reference sequence). The CDR3 consists of 16 residues. J gave up 6 bases and V 3 bases, and 10 bases lay outside the gene matches. Complete variable domain (other parts from reference TRBV19 and TRBJ2-3): DGGITQSPKYLFRKEGQNVTLSCEQNLNHDAMYWYRQDPGQGLRLIYYSQIVNDFQKGDIAEGYSVSREKKESFPLTVTSAQKNPTAFYLCASSMRGGETSDTQYFGPGTRLTVL.

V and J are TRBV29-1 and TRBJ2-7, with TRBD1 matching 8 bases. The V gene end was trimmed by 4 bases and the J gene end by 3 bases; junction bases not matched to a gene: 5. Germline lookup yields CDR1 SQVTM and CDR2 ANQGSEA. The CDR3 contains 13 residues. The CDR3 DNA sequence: TGCAGCGTTGTGGTCAGGGGGCGCTACGAGCAGTACTTC. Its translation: CSVVVRGRYEQYF.

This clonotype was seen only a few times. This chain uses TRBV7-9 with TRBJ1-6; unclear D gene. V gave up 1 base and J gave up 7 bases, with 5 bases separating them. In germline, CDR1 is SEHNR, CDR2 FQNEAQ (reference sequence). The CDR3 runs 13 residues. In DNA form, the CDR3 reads TGTGCCAGCAGCTTAGGGCGGAATTCACCCCTCCACTTT. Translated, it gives CASSLGRNSPLHF.

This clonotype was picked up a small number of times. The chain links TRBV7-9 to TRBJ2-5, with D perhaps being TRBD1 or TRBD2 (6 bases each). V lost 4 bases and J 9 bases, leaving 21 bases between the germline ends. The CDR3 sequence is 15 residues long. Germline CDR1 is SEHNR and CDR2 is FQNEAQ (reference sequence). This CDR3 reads CASSSSDEGGQPQYF. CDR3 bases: TGTGCCAGCAGCTCCTCAGACGAGGGGGGTCAGCCCCAGTACTTC.

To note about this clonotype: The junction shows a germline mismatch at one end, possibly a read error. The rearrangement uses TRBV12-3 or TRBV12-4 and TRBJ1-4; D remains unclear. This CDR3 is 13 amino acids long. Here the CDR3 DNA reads TGTGCCAGCAGCTTAGTGCGGAATGAAAAACTGTTTTTT. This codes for CASSLVRNEKLFF.

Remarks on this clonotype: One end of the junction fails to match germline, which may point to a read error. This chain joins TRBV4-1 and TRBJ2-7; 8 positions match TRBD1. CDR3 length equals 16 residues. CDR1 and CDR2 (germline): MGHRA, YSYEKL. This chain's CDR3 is CASSSFQGAGFREQYF. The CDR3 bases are TGTGCCAGCAGCTCGTTCCAGGGGGCCGGGTTCCGGGAGCAGTACTTC.

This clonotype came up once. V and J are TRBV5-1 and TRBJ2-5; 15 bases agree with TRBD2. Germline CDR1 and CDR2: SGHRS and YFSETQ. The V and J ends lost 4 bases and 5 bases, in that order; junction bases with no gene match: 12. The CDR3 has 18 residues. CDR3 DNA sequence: TGCGCCAGCAGCGCGCCCCGGACTAGCGGGAGGGCCTGGGAGACCCAGTACTTC. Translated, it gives CASSAPRTSGRAWETQYF.

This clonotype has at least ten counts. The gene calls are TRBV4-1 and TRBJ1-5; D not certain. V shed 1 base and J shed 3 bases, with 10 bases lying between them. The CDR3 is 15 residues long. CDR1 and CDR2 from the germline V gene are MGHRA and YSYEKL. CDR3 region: CASSQGRGLNQPQHF. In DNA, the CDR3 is TGCGCCAGCAGCCAAGGTCGCGGGCTCAATCAGCCCCAGCATTTT.

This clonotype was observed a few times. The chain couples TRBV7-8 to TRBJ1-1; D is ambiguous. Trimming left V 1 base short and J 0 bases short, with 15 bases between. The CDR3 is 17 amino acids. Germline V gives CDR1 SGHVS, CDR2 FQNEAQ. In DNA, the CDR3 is TGTGCCAGCAGCTTAGATTGGCAACTGTCCATGAACACTGAAGCTTTCTTT. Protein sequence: CASSLDWQLSMNTEAFF.

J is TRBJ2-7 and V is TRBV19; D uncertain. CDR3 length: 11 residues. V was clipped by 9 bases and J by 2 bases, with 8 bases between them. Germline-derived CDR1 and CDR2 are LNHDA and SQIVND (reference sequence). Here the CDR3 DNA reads TGTGCCAGCTCCGAGGCCTACGAGCAGTACTTC. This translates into CASSEAYEQYF.

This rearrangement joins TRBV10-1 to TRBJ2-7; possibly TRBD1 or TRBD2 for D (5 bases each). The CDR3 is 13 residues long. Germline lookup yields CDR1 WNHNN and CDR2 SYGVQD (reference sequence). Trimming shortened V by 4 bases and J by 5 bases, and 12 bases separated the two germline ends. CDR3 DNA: TGCGCCAGCAGTGTGTGTGGGGGTGACGAGCAGTACTTC. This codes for CASSVCGGDEQYF.

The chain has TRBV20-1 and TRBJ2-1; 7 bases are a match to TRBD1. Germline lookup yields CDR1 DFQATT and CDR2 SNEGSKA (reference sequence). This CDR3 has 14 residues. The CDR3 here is CSPPSGQNYNEQFF. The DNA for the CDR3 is TGCAGCCCCCCTTCGGGACAGAATTACAATGAGCAGTTCTTC.

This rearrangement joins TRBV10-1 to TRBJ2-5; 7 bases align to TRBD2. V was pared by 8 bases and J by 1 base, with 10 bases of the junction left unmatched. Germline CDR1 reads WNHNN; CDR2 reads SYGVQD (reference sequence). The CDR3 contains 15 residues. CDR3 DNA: TGCGCCAGCGCCATGGGCGGGGGAACCCAAGAGACCCAGTACTTC. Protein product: CASAMGGGTQETQYF.

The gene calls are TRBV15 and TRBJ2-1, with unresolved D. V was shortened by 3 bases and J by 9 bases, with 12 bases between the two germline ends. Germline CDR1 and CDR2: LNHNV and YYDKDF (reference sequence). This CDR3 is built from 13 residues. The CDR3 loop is CATSSVAEGEQFF. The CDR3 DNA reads TGTGCCACCAGCAGCGTAGCTGAAGGTGAGCAGTTCTTC.

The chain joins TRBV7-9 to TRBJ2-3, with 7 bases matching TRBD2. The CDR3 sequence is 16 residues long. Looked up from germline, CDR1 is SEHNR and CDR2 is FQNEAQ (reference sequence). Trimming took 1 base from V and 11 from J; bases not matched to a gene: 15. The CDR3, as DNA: TGTGCCAGCAGCTTAGTCCTGGGCGGGAGAAACAATGAGCAGTATTTT. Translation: CASSLVLGGRNNEQYF.

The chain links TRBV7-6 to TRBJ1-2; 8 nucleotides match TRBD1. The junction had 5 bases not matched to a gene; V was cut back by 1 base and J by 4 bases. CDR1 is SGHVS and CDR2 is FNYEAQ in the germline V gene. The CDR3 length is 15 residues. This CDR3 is CASSLGQGASYGYTF. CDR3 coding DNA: TGTGCCAGCAGCTTAGGGCAGGGGGCTAGCTATGGCTACACCTTC.

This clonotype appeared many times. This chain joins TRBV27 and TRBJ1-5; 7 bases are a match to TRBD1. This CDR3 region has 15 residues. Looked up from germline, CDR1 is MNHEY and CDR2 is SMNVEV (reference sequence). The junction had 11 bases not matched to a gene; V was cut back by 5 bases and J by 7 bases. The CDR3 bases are TGTGCCAGCAGTGCGAACCCTGACAGGGACCAGCCCCAGCATTTT. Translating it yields CASSANPDRDQPQHF.

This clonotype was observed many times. The CDR3 spells CASSPEAWETQYF. The DNA for the CDR3 is TGTGCCAGCTCACCCGAGGCGTGGGAGACCCAGTACTTC. The V call is TRBV18, the J call TRBJ2-5, with unresolved D. The V and J ends lost 3 bases and 5 bases respectively, with 10 bases between them. The CDR3 extends over 13 amino acids. Germline V CDR1 and CDR2: KGHSH, LQKENI. Together with reference TRBV18 and TRBJ2-5, the CDR3 gives the full variable domain: NAGVMQNPRHLVRRRGQEARLRCSPMKGHSHVYWYRQLPEEGLKFMVYLQKENIIDESGMPKERFSAEFPKEGPSILRIQQVVRGDSAAYFCASSPEAWETQYFGPGTRLLVL.

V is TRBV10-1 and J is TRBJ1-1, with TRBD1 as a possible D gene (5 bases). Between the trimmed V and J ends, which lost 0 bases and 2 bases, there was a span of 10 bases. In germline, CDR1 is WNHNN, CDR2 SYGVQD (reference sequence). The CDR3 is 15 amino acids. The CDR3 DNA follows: TGCGCCAGCAGTGAGTCCGCAGGGATCAACACTGAAGCTTTCTTT. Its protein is CASSESAGINTEAFF.

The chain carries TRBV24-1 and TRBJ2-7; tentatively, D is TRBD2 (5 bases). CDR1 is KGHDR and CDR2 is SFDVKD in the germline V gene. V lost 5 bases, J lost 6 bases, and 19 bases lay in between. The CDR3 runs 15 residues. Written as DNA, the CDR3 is TGTGCCACCAGTGTCCGGACCGCGGAGGTTTGCGAGCAGTACTTC. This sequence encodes CATSVRTAEVCEQYF.